Shown below are 18 T cell receptor beta chains from a single sample sequenced in a study of cytomegalovirus exposure and HLA in healthy donors. The study ran its PCR with 60 Vbeta and 13 Jbeta primers. Assay: immunoSEQ multiplex PCR; the TCRdb copy retains only in-frame clones and omits some. Of roughly 100,000 clones listed, under 85% are singletons. Sequencing used PBMCs. The source of these receptors is a man aged 35 to 55 in good health and CMV-seronegative.

This clone is labeled medium-sized. Additional DNA sequences in this sample encode the identical CDR3. The V gene is TRBV19, the J gene TRBJ1-5, with D unresolved. Germline CDR1 LNHDA, CDR2 SQIVND (reference sequence). This CDR3 contains 12 residues. The V and J ends lost 6 bases and 4 bases respectively, with 7 bases between them. For the CDR3, the DNA is TGTGCCAGTAGGGGAGGAAATCAGCCCCAGCATTTT. Its translation: CASRGGNQPQHF. Looking up the rest from reference TRBV19 and TRBJ1-5 gives the full variable domain: DGGITQSPKYLFRKEGQNVTLSCEQNLNHDAMYWYRQDPGQGLRLIYYSQIVNDFQKGDIAEGYSVSREKKESFPLTVTSAQKNPTAFYLCASRGGNQPQHFGDGTRLSIL.

The J gene is TRBJ2-1, the V gene TRBV4-1; 11 positions match TRBD2. Germline loops: CDR1 MGHRA, CDR2 YSYEKL. V trimming: 5 bases; J trimming: 6 bases; junction bases outside the gene matches: 6. The CDR3 contains 15 residues. Here the CDR3 DNA reads TGCGCCAGCAGCACACTAGCGGGGGCCCTCAATGAGCAGTTCTTC. Protein: CASSTLAGALNEQFF.

The rearrangement joins TRBV6-1 to TRBJ1-5; 10 positions agree with TRBD1. The junction had 7 bases not matched to a gene; V was cut back by 7 bases and J by 4 bases. The V gene's germline CDR1 is MNHNS and CDR2 SASEGT. This CDR3 has 15 amino acids. The CDR3 sequence: CASKRPGQGNQPQHF. CDR3 DNA sequence: TGTGCCAGCAAGCGGCCGGGACAGGGGAATCAGCCCCAGCATTTT.

V usage is TRBV27 and J usage is TRBJ2-1; 7 positions match TRBD2. Germline CDR1 reads MNHEY; CDR2 reads SMNVEV (reference sequence). V was pared by 9 bases and J by 6 bases, with 5 bases of the junction left unmatched. This CDR3 has 12 residues. The CDR3 loop is CASRGDINEQFF. As DNA, the CDR3 is TGTGCCAGTCGGGGGGATATCAATGAGCAGTTCTTC.

The chain carries TRBV5-5 and TRBJ2-7; 7 bases agree with TRBD1. The ends lost 5 bases at V and 2 bases at J; junction bases unmatched: 4. In germline, CDR1 is SGHKS, CDR2 YYEKEE (reference sequence). This CDR3 spans 13 amino acids. The CDR3 nucleotides read TGTGCCAGCAGTCGACAGGGCCCCTACGAGCAGTACGTC. Its protein is CASSRQGPYEQYV.

The chain carries TRBV18 and TRBJ2-2, with 9 bases aligning to TRBD1. There are 16 residues in the CDR3. Germline V gene data show CDR1 as KGHSH and CDR2 as LQKENI. Trimming took 0 bases from V and 4 from J; bases not matched to a gene: 3. CDR3 residues: CASSPPGTGITGELFF. The CDR3 DNA sequence: TGTGCCAGCTCACCACCCGGGACAGGGATCACCGGGGAGCTGTTTTTT.

This clone was recorded a few times. The germline gene is not matched at one end of the junction; a read error may be the cause. The chain uses TRBV5-1 and TRBJ2-6; 7 bases line up with TRBD2. Germline CDR1 SGHRS, CDR2 YFSETQ. The CDR3 spans 15 residues. CDR3 nucleotide sequence: TGTGCCAGCAGCCAAGGGAGGGTTGGGGCCAACGTCCTGACTTTC. Protein product: CASSQGRVGANVLTF.

The J gene is TRBJ1-2, the V gene TRBV29-1; 10 bases match TRBD1. V gave up 5 bases and J gave up 6 bases; unmatched junction bases: 6. Germline CDR1 reads SQVTM; CDR2 reads ANQGSEA. The CDR3 length is 13 residues. Written as DNA, the CDR3 is TGCAGCGTTTCCTTGACAGGGGGCGATGGCTACACCTTC. Translated, it gives CSVSLTGGDGYTF.

The chain recombines TRBV7-2 with TRBJ1-4; perhaps TRBD1 as D (5 bases). Per germline, CDR1 SGHTA and CDR2 FQGNSA. The CDR3 loop spans 16 amino acids. The V end lost 6 bases, the J end lost 4 bases, and 18 bases lay between the germline ends. CDR3 coding DNA: TGTGCCAGCAGGACTGCCTTCGGGGGTGGTAATGAAAAACTGTTTTTT. Protein sequence: CASRTAFGGGNEKLFF.

V gene TRBV7-6 combines with J gene TRBJ1-3; tentatively, D is TRBD1 (6 bases). This CDR3 has 16 residues. Germline CDR1 reads SGHVS; CDR2 reads FNYEAQ. V dropped 4 bases and J dropped 1 base, with 14 bases sitting between them. CDR3 nucleotide sequence: TGTGCCAGCAGCTCGCGATACAGGGAATCTGGAAACACCATATATTTT. It codes for CASSSRYRESGNTIYF.

This clone was recorded a few times. The rearrangement uses TRBV15 and TRBJ1-2, with D hard to call. Germline V CDR1 and CDR2: LNHNV, YYDKDF (reference sequence). Between the trimmed V and J ends, which lost 0 bases and 4 bases, there was a span of 6 bases. The CDR3 is 13 amino acids. The CDR3 here is CATSRDGIYGYTF. The DNA for the CDR3 is TGTGCCACCAGCAGAGATGGCATCTATGGCTACACCTTC.

This CDR3 reads CASHTGGAPGELFF. Here the CDR3 DNA reads TGTGCCAGCCACACCGGGGGGGCCCCCGGGGAGCTGTTTTTT. The J gene is TRBJ2-2, the V gene TRBV6-1, with 8 bases identical to TRBD2. CDR3 length: 14 residues. Germline CDR1 MNHNS, CDR2 SASEGT. Trimming cost V 8 bases and J 6 bases; bases outside gene matches: 8.

This chain joins TRBV6-1 and TRBJ2-1; 7 bases align to TRBD2. Germline CDR1 and CDR2: MNHNS and SASEGT. This CDR3 has 15 amino acids. The V gene end was trimmed by 6 bases and the J gene end by 4 bases; junction bases not matched to a gene: 9. The CDR3 coding sequence is TGTGCCAGCAGCGGAAGAGGCGGGGGATACAATGAGCAGTTCTTC. This sequence encodes CASSGRGGGYNEQFF.

The chain has TRBV6-5 and TRBJ1-5; 7 nucleotides agree with TRBD1. CDR1 is MNHEY and CDR2 is SVGAGI in the germline V gene. The CDR3 runs 15 residues. V lost 5 bases and J lost 6; bases outside the gene matches: 10. CDR3 residues: CASSRQGGSSQPQHF. CDR3 DNA: TGTGCCAGCAGTCGCCAGGGGGGAAGTAGTCAGCCCCAGCATTTT.

The gene calls are TRBV15 and TRBJ2-1, with 14 bases lining up with TRBD2. The germline V gene has CDR1 LNHNV and CDR2 YYDKDF (reference sequence). The V and J ends lost 1 base and 0 bases, in that order; junction bases with no gene match: 2. This CDR3 spans 18 amino acids. CDR3 protein: CATSRGLAGGSSYNEQFF. CDR3 nucleotide sequence: TGTGCCACCAGCAGAGGACTAGCGGGGGGGAGCTCCTACAATGAGCAGTTCTTC.

The genes are TRBV19 and TRBJ1-4; D not resolved. The CDR3 is 13 residues long. Trimming removed 6 bases from V and 5 bases from J, with 10 bases in between. Germline CDR1 is LNHDA and CDR2 is SQIVND (reference sequence). The CDR3 reads CASSRSENEKLFF. The CDR3 DNA reads as TGTGCCAGTAGCCGAAGTGAGAATGAAAAACTGTTTTTT. The variable domain in full, with the rest retrieved from reference TRBV19 and TRBJ1-4, is DGGITQSPKYLFRKEGQNVTLSCEQNLNHDAMYWYRQDPGQGLRLIYYSQIVNDFQKGDIAEGYSVSREKKESFPLTVTSAQKNPTAFYLCASSRSENEKLFFGSGTQLSVL.

CDR3 sequence (DNA): TGTGCCAGCAGCATCGGACAGCCCTCCACAGATACGCAGTATTTT. Protein sequence: CASSIGQPSTDTQYF. The chain joins TRBV7-9 to TRBJ2-3, with a tentative D call TRBD1 (6 bases). Trimming shortened V by 5 bases and J by 2 bases, and 14 bases separated the two germline ends. There are 15 residues in the CDR3. CDR1 is SEHNR and CDR2 is FQNEAQ in the germline V gene (reference sequence).

The V call is TRBV5-4, the J call TRBJ1-1; 8 positions match TRBD1. Germline CDR1 SGHNT, CDR2 YYREEE (reference sequence). The CDR3 length is 16 residues. After removal of 0 bases from V and 2 bases from J, the junction contained 6 bases not matched to a gene. CDR3 region: CASSLGSGGFNTEAFF. The CDR3 DNA reads TGTGCCAGCAGCTTGGGGTCAGGGGGCTTCAACACTGAAGCTTTCTTT.